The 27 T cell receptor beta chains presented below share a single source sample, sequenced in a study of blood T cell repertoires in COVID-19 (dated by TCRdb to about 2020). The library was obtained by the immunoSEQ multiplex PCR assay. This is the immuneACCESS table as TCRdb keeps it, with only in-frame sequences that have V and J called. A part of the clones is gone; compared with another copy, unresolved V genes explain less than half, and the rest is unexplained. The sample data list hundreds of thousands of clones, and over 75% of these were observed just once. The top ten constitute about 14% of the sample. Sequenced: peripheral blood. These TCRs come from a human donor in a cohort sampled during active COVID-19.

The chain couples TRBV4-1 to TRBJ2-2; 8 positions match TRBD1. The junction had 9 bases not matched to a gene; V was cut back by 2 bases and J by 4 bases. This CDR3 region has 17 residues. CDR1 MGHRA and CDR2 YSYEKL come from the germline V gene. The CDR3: CASSQFEQGAGTGELFF. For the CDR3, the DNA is TGCGCCAGCAGCCAATTCGAGCAGGGGGCAGGCACCGGGGAGCTGTTTTTT.

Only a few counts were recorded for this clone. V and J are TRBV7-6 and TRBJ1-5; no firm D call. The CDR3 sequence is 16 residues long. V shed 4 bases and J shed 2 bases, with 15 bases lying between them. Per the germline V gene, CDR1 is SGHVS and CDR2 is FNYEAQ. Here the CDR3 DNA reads TGTGCCAGCAGCTCTCAACCTTACGGGGGCAATCAGCCCCAGCATTTT. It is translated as CASSSQPYGGNQPQHF.

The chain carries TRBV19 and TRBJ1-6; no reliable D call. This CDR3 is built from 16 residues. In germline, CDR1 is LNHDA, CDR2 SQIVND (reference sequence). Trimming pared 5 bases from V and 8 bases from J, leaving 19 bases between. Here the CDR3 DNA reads TGTGCCAGTAGTTCGTTCGGACTTCTTGGTGATTCACCCCTCCACTTT. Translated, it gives CASSSFGLLGDSPLHF.

The CDR3: CASTQSGLGTDTQYF. The CDR3 DNA follows: TGTGCCAGCACCCAATCCGGGTTGGGCACAGATACGCAGTATTTT. The chain joins TRBV27 to TRBJ2-3; D not certain. This CDR3 region has 15 residues. From germline, CDR1 is MNHEY and CDR2 SMNVEV (reference sequence). V was cut by 7 bases and J by 1 base, with 15 bases left in between.

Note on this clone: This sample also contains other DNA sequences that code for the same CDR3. The CDR3 spells CASSPTGTYEQYF. CDR3 nucleotide sequence: TGTGCCAGCTCACCAACAGGAACCTACGAGCAGTACTTC. The chain combines TRBV18 with TRBJ2-7; D possibly corresponds to TRBD1 (5 bases). Per the germline V gene, CDR1 is KGHSH and CDR2 is LQKENI. V was cut by 2 bases and J by 2 bases, with 7 bases left in between. The CDR3 has 13 residues.

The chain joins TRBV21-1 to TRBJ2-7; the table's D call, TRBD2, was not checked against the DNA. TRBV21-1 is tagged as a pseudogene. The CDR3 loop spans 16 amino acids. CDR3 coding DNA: TGTGCCAGCAGCAAAAGGAAGGAGGAGAGCTCCTACGAGCAGTACTTC. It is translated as CASSKRKEESSYEQYF.

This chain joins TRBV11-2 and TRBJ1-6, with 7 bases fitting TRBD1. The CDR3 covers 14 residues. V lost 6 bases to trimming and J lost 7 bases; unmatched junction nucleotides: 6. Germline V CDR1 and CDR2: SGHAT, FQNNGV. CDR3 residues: CASRHTGENSPLHF. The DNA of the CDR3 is TGTGCCAGCAGACACACAGGGGAAAATTCACCCCTCCACTTT.

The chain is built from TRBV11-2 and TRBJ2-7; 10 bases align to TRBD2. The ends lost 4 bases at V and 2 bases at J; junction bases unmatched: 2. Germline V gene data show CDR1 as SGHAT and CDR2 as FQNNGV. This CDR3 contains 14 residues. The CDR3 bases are TGTGCCAGCAGCTGGAGCGGGAGGGCCTACGAGCAGTACTTC. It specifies CASSWSGRAYEQYF. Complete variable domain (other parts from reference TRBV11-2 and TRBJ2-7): EAGVAQSPRYKIIEKRQSVAFWCNPISGHATLYWYQQILGQGPKLLIQFQNNGVVDDSQLPKDRFSAERLKGVDSTLKIQPAKLEDSAVYLCASSWSGRAYEQYFGPGTRLTVT.

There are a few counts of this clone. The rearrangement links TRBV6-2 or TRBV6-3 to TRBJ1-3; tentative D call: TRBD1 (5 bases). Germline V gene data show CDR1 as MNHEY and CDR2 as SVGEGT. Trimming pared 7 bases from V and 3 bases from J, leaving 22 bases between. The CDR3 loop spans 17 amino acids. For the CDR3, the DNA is TGTGCCAGCACCCCCTCACTCGGGACTGCCTATGGAAACACCATATATTTT. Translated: CASTPSLGTAYGNTIYF.

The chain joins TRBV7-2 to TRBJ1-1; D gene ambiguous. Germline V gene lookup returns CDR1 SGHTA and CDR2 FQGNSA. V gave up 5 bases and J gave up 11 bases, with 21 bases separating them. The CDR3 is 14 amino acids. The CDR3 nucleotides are TGTGCCAGCAGCCCGGGTCCCGCAGAGGGAGCTGCTTTCTTT. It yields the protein CASSPGPAEGAAFF.

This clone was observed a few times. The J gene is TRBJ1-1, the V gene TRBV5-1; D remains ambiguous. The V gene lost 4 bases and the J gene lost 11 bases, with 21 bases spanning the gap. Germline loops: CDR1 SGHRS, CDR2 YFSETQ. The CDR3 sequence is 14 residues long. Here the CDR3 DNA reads TGCGCCAGCAGCCCTGGAGGCCAAGAACCGACGGCTTTCTTT. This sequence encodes CASSPGGQEPTAFF.

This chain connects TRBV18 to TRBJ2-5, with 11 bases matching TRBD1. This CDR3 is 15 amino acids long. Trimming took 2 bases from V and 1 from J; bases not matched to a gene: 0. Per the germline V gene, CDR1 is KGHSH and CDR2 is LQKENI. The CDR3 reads CASSPGQGAQETQYF. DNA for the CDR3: TGTGCCAGCTCACCAGGACAGGGGGCCCAAGAGACCCAGTACTTC.

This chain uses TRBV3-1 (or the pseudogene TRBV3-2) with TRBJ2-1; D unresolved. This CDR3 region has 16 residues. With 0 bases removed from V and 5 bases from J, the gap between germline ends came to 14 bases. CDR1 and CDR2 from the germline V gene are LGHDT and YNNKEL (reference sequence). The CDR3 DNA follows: TGTGCCAGCAGCCAAGATAGAATTTGGCGGAACAATGAGCAGTTCTTC. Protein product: CASSQDRIWRNNEQFF.

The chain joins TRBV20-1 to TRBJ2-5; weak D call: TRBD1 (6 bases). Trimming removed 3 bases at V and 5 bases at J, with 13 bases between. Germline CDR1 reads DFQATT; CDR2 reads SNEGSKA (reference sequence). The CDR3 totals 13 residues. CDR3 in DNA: TGCAGTGCTAGTCCGAGGGGGTGGGAGACCCAGTACTTC. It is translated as CSASPRGWETQYF.

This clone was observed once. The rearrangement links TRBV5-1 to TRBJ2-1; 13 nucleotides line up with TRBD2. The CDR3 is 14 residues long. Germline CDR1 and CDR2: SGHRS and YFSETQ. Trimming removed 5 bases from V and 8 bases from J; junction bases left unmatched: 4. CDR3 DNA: TGCGCCAGCAGTACTAGCGGGAGGGCGGATGAGCAGTTCTTC. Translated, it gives CASSTSGRADEQFF.

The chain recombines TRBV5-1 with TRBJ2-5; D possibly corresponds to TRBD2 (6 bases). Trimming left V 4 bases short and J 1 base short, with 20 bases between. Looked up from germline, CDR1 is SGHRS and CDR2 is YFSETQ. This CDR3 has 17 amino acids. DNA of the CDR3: TGCGCCAGCAGCCCCCGTGCGGGGAACAGACCCCAAGAGACCCAGTACTTC. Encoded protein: CASSPRAGNRPQETQYF.

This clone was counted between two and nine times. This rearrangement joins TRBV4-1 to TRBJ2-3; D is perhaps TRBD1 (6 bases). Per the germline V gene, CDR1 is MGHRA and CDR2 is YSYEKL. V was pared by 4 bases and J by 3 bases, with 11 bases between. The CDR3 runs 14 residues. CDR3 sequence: CASSLTGFTDTQYF. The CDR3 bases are TGCGCCAGCAGCCTAACAGGGTTTACAGATACGCAGTATTTT.

CDR3: CASNPGHLNEKLFF. The CDR3 DNA follows: TGTGCCAGCAATCCGGGACACCTTAATGAAAAACTGTTTTTT. The chain combines TRBV6-5 with TRBJ1-4; D perhaps matches TRBD1 (6 bases). V was clipped by 7 bases and J by 4 bases, with 13 bases between them. CDR1 and CDR2 (germline): MNHEY, SVGAGI. The CDR3 totals 14 residues.

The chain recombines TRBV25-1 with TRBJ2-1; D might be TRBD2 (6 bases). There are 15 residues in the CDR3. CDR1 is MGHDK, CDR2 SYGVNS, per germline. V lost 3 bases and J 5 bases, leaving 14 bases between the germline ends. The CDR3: CASSDSTLADNEQFF. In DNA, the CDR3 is TGTGCCAGCAGTGATTCCACCTTAGCGGACAATGAGCAGTTCTTC.

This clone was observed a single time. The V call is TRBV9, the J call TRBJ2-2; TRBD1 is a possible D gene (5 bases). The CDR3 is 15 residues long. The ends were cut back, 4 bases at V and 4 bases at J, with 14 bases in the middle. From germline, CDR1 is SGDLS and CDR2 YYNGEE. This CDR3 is CASSLGAVGTGELFF. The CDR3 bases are TGTGCCAGCAGCCTTGGGGCTGTGGGCACCGGGGAGCTGTTTTTT.

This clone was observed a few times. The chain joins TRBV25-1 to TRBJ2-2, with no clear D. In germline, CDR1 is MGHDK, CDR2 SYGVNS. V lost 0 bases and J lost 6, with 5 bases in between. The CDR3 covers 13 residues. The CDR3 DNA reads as TGTGCCAGCAGTGAATACGTCCCCGGGGAGCTGTTTTTT. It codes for CASSEYVPGELFF.

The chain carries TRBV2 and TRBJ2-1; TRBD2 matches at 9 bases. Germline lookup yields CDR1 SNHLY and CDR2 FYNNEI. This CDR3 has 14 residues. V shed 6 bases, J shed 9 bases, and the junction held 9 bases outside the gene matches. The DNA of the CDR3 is TGTGCCAGCAGGGGGAGTAGCGGGAGTGGTGAGCAGTTCTTC. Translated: CASRGSSGSGEQFF.

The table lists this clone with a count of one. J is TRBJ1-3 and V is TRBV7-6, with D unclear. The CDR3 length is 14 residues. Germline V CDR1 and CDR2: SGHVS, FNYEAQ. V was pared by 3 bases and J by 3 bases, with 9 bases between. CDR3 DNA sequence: TGTGCCAGCAGCTTGGTGCAGAATGGAAACACCATATATTTT. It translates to CASSLVQNGNTIYF.

CDR3 protein: CASSEGFRASGNTIYF. As DNA, the CDR3 is TGTGCCAGCAGTGAAGGGTTCAGGGCTTCTGGAAACACCATATATTTT. This rearrangement joins TRBV6-1 to TRBJ1-3, with TRBD1 as a possible D gene (5 bases). V was shortened by 1 base and J by 1 base, with 11 bases between the two germline ends. The CDR3 has 16 residues. Per the germline V gene, CDR1 is MNHNS and CDR2 is SASEGT.

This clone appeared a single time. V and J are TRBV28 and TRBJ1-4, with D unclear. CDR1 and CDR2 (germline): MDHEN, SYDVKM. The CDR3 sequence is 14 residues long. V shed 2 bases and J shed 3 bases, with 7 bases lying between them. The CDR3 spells CASSLGLPNEKLFF. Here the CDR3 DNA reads TGTGCCAGCAGTTTAGGCCTGCCTAATGAAAAACTGTTTTTT.

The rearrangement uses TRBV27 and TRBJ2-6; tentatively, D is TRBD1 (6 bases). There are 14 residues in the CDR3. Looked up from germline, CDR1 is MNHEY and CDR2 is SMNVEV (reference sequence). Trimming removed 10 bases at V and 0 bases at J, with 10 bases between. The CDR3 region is CATDRFSGANVLTF. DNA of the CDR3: TGTGCCACCGACAGGTTCTCTGGGGCCAACGTCCTGACTTTC.

CDR3 DNA sequence: TGCGCCAGCAGTCGGACTAGCGGGAGCAATGAGCAGTTCTTC. Amino acids: CASSRTSGSNEQFF. The chain uses TRBV10-1 and TRBJ2-1, with TRBD2 matching over 13 bases. The CDR3 extends over 14 amino acids. V was pared by 5 bases and J by 6 bases, with 1 base of the junction left unmatched. CDR1 and CDR2 (germline): WNHNN, SYGVQD (reference sequence).